A selection of T cell receptor beta chains follows, all from one sample in a study of T cell repertoires in cytomegalovirus infection. Which antigens these TCRs recognize remains unknown. A single record per CDR3 protein comes from TCRdb applying MiXCR to the reads. The repertoire consists of around 570,000 distinct CDR3 sequences, with over 35% occurring once and the leading ten covering around 46%. This material consisted of cultured PBMCs, taken from culture after CMV antigen stimulation. These receptors were taken from a human donor in good health (CMV status not recorded). Some clones in this sample may be carry-over from other donors' samples. Each CDR3 is given with its conserved first and last residue. A D gene is named only where the DNA matches it firmly. Clone sizes are given selectively: once, few, many, or a class where the clone is expanded.

size	length	D	V	J	CDR3	DNA
-	22	TRBD1	TRBV12-3/TRBV12-4	TRBJ2-1	CASSPTGSRGQGHEGSYNEQFF	TGTGCCAGCAGTCCCACCGGCAGTCGGGGACAGGGACATGAGGGCTCCTACAATGAGCAGTTCTTC
-	14	-	TRBV7-8	TRBJ2-7	CASSLQGSTYEQYF	TGTGCCAGCAGCTTACAGGGGTCAACCTACGAGCAGTACTTC
few	14	-	TRBV6-1	TRBJ2-5	CASSDRGVQETQYF	TGTGCCAGCAGTGATAGAGGCGTCCAAGAGACCCAGTACTTC
few	18	TRBD2	TRBV12-3/TRBV12-4	TRBJ2-1	CASSDGALAGGIYNEQFF	TGTGCCAGCAGCGATGGAGCTCTAGCGGGGGGGATATACAATGAGCAGTTCTTC
-	13	-	TRBV19	TRBJ2-1	CASSYLQYNEQFF	TGTGCCAGTAGTTACCTCCAGTACAATGAGCAGTTCTTC
-	19	TRBD2	TRBV7-6	TRBJ2-1	CASSLGPSGYPSLNNEQFF	TGTGCCAGCAGCTTGGGACCTAGCGGGTACCCATCCTTGAACAATGAGCAGTTCTTC
-	15	-	TRBV2	TRBJ2-3	CASSALGWSTDTQYF	TGTGCCAGCAGTGCCCTGGGATGGAGCACAGATACGCAGTATTTT
-	15	-	TRBV27	TRBJ2-2	CASSLFNANTGELFF	TGTGCCAGCAGTTTATTTAATGCGAACACCGGGGAGCTGTTTTTT
many	14	-	TRBV7-8	TRBJ1-5	CASSLVRSNQPQHF	TGTGCCAGCAGCTTAGTAAGAAGCAATCAGCCCCAGCATTTT
few	16	-	TRBV7-6	TRBJ2-7	CASSSRVGRRDYEQYF	TGTGCCAGCAGTTCACGGGTCGGCCGCCGGGACTACGAGCAGTACTTC
many	13	-	TRBV7-2	TRBJ2-1	CASRALAGYEQFF	TGTGCCAGCAGAGCACTAGCCGGCTATGAGCAGTTCTTC
-	14	-	TRBV6-2/TRBV6-3	TRBJ1-2	CASSYPDGVYGYTF	TGTGCCAGCAGTTACCCTGACGGGGTCTATGGCTACACCTTC
-	14	TRBD2	TRBV7-6	TRBJ2-5	CASSGSGGWETQYF	TGTGCCAGCAGCGGAAGCGGGGGCTGGGAGACCCAGTACTTC
-	14	-	TRBV6-5	TRBJ1-3	CASSPPGIGNTIYF	TGTGCCAGCAGTCCACCAGGGATTGGAAACACCATATATTTT
-	21	TRBD2	TRBV4-3	TRBJ2-4	CASSPRLAGGPGLIAKDIQYF	TGCGCCAGCAGCCCCCGACTAGCGGGAGGGCCCGGCTTGATAGCCAAAGACATTCAGTACTTC
-	14	TRBD1	TRBV12-3/TRBV12-4	TRBJ1-4	CASSRGQGPEKLFF	TGTGCCAGCAGTCGGGGACAGGGTCCAGAAAAACTGTTTTTT
-	13	-	TRBV19	TRBJ2-7	CASSFRALREQYF	TGTGCCAGTAGTTTCCGGGCCCTGCGCGAGCAGTACTTC
-	17	TRBD2	TRBV7-8	TRBJ2-3	CASSDRGGHSGADTQYF	TGTGCCAGCAGCGACCGCGGGGGGCACTCCGGAGCAGATACGCAGTATTTT
-	15	TRBD2	TRBV7-2	TRBJ2-7	CASSFGLVPTYEQYF	TGTGCCAGCAGCTTTGGACTAGTCCCGACCTACGAGCAGTACTTC
few	13	TRBD2	TRBV7-2	TRBJ2-7	CASSLTSGHEQYF	TGTGCCAGCAGCTTAACTAGCGGGCACGAGCAGTACTTC
-	14	-	TRBV19	TRBJ1-3	CASHAIHSGNTIYF	TGTGCCAGCCATGCGATCCACTCTGGAAACACCATATATTTT
-	16	TRBD2	TRBV20-1	TRBJ2-7	CSARGAPSGGAYEQYF	TGCAGTGCTAGGGGGGCTCCTAGCGGGGGGGCGTACGAGCAGTACTTC
-	14	TRBD1	TRBV18	TRBJ1-6	CASTRDRGNSPLHF	TGTGCCAGCACCCGGGACAGGGGGAATTCACCCCTCCACTTT
-	15	-	TRBV15	TRBJ2-7	CATTKDRGSSYEQYF	TGTGCCACCACCAAGGATCGGGGGAGCTCCTACGAGCAGTACTTC
many	15	TRBD1	TRBV5-4	TRBJ1-2	CASTGQGVANYGYTF	TGTGCCAGCACGGGACAGGGGGTAGCTAACTATGGCTACACCTTC
few	13	TRBD1	TRBV7-7	TRBJ2-1	CASSFDRDHEQFF	TGTGCCAGCAGCTTCGACAGGGACCATGAGCAGTTCTTC
-	17	-	TRBV12-3/TRBV12-4	TRBJ2-1	CASSLGAAAGQGGEQFF	TGTGCCAGCAGTTTGGGGGCCGCAGCGGGCCAGGGGGGTGAGCAGTTCTTC
-	14	TRBD1	TRBV12-3/TRBV12-4	TRBJ2-1	CASAPTGGIKWYFF	TGTGCCAGTGCCCCTACAGGGGGGATCAAGTGGTATTTCTTC
-	16	-	TRBV7-9	TRBJ2-1	CASSFLTGRTPNEQFF	TGTGCCAGCAGCTTTCTCACCGGTCGGACTCCCAATGAGCAGTTCTTC
-	16	TRBD2	TRBV7-2	TRBJ2-7	CASSLELAGGAYEQYF	TGTGCCAGCAGCTTAGAACTAGCGGGAGGGGCCTACGAGCAGTACTTC
-	16	TRBD1	TRBV20-1	TRBJ1-2	CGLSPGQGARRYGYTF	TGCGGACTATCGCCGGGACAGGGGGCAAGGCGCTATGGCTACACCTTC
few	15	TRBD2	TRBV6-1	TRBJ2-1	CASSDGTSGYNEQFF	TGTGCCAGCAGTGACGGGACTAGCGGATACAATGAGCAGTTCTTC
-	16	-	TRBV4-3	TRBJ2-2	CASSYRARQTTGELFF	TGCGCCAGCAGCTACAGGGCGCGACAAACCACCGGGGAGCTGTTTTTT
many	14	-	TRBV7-2	TRBJ2-3	CASSFQSGTDTQYF	TGTGCCAGCAGCTTTCAAAGTGGCACAGATACGCAGTATTTT